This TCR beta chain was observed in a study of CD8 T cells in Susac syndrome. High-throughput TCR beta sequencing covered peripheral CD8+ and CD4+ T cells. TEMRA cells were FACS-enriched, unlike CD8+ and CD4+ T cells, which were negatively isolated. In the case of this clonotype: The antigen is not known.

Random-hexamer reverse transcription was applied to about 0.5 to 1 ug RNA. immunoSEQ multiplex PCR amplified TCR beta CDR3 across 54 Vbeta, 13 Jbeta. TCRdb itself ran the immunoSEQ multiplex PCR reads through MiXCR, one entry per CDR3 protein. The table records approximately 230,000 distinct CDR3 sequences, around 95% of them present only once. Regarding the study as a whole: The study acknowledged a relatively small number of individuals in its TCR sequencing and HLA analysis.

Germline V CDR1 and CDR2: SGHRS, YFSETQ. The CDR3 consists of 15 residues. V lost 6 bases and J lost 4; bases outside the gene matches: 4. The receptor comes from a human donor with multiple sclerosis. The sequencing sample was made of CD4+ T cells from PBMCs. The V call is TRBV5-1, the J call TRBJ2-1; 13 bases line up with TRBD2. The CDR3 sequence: CASTLGLAGYNEQFF. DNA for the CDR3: TGCGCCAGCACCCTGGGACTAGCGGGATACAATGAGCAGTTCTTC.